Sequencing of this T cell receptor beta chain was carried out in a study of blood T cell repertoires in COVID-19. Repertoires were generated with immunoSEQ multiplex PCR, while TCRdb's copy carries only in-frame clones and drops some. Found here are some 270,000 clones, around 92% of them singletons; the top ten hold 1.9%. Deletions cut 1 base from V and 7 bases from J, with 10 bases between. Germline loops: CDR1 KGHDR, CDR2 SFDVKD. This CDR3 contains 14 residues. This clone was picked up one time. The sequencing input was PBMCs or T cells enriched from blood (not recorded which). The receptor comes from an older woman who had recovered from COVID-19. This chain uses TRBV24-1 with TRBJ1-5, with D possibly TRBD1 on 5 matching bases. The CDR3 region has the DNA TGTGCCACCAGTGATTTTGGAGGGGACCAGCCCCAGCATTTT. Protein sequence: CATSDFGGDQPQHF.